Presented here are 21 T cell receptor beta chains from one specimen sequenced in a study of cytomegalovirus exposure and HLA in healthy donors. Primers included in the PCR were 60 Vbeta and 13 Jbeta primers. Clones were sequenced by immunoSEQ multiplex PCR, and TCRdb holds only the in-frame ones, with some missing. The sample records around 91,000 clones, roughly 73% being singletons. Sequences were obtained from PBMCs. These receptors all stem from a male donor in good health and CMV-seropositive.

This clone appeared once. V usage is TRBV11-2 and J usage is TRBJ2-7; 9 positions agree with TRBD2. V lost 3 bases, J lost 0 bases, and 3 bases stayed unmatched. This CDR3 is built from 15 residues. Germline CDR1 reads SGHAT; CDR2 reads FQNNGV. The CDR3 reads CASSFGLASSYEQYF. For the CDR3, the DNA is TGTGCCAGCAGCTTCGGACTAGCGTCCTCCTACGAGCAGTACTTC.

This clone came up a few times. The V and J genes are TRBV9 and TRBJ2-6; D gene unclear. V was clipped by 0 bases and J by 0 bases, with 4 bases between them. Per germline, CDR1 SGDLS and CDR2 YYNGEE. CDR3 length equals 15 residues. The CDR3 bases are TGTGCCAGCAGCGTAGAACTCTCTGGGGCCAACGTCCTGACTTTC. Amino acid sequence: CASSVELSGANVLTF.

The rearrangement joins TRBV4-1 to TRBJ2-2; TRBD2 matches 12 bases. Germline V lookup: CDR1 MGHRA, CDR2 YSYEKL. The junction had 5 bases not matched to a gene; V was cut back by 2 bases and J by 4 bases. The CDR3 has 17 amino acids. As DNA, the CDR3 is TGCGCCAGCAGCCAATCTCTAGCGGGGGGGCCCACCGGGGAGCTGTTTTTT. It is translated as CASSQSLAGGPTGELFF.

The gene calls are TRBV20-1 and TRBJ2-5; 7 bases fit TRBD2. This CDR3 is built from 10 residues. J was trimmed by 7 bases and V by 4 bases; bases with no gene match: 0. CDR1 and CDR2 (germline): DFQATT, SNEGSKA (reference sequence). CDR3 region: CSATGGTQYF. The CDR3 DNA is TGCAGTGCTACGGGGGGGACCCAGTACTTC.

The chain is built from TRBV9 and TRBJ2-2; tentatively, D is TRBD1 (8 bases). V lost 4 bases and J lost 7, with 14 bases in between. CDR3 length: 14 residues. Per the germline V gene, CDR1 is SGDLS and CDR2 is YYNGEE. The CDR3: CASSPQGGGGELFF. In DNA form, the CDR3 reads TGTGCCAGCAGCCCACAGGGGGGGGGCGGGGAGCTGTTTTTT.

This clone is a singleton in its sample. The chain combines TRBV5-1 with TRBJ2-5; the match to TRBD2 covers 8 bases. The CDR3 contains 14 residues. CDR1 is SGHRS, CDR2 YFSETQ, per germline. The ends lost 0 bases at V and 5 bases at J; junction bases unmatched: 3. CDR3 coding DNA: TGCGCCAGCAGCTTGGGAGTAGCGGGGGAGACCCAGTACTTC. Translating gives CASSLGVAGETQYF.

The CDR3 reads CASRQTVTNEKLFF. DNA of the CDR3: TGTGCCAGCAGACAGACAGTAACTAATGAAAAACTGTTTTTT. The chain uses TRBV18 and TRBJ1-4; maybe TRBD1 (5 bases). V was cut by 8 bases and J by 1 base, with 11 bases left in between. CDR1 and CDR2 from the germline V gene are KGHSH and LQKENI. The CDR3 has 14 residues.

The genes are TRBV18 and TRBJ2-1; possibly TRBD2 for D (6 bases). V shed 4 bases and J shed 0 bases, with 13 bases lying between them. Germline V gene lookup returns CDR1 KGHSH and CDR2 LQKENI. The CDR3 consists of 16 residues. CDR3 amino acids: CASSRYTGSSYNEQFF. The CDR3 DNA follows: TGTGCCAGCTCACGATATACCGGGAGCTCCTACAATGAGCAGTTCTTC.

The rearrangement joins TRBV6-5 to TRBJ2-5; 9 bases fit TRBD2. The J call is in doubt because the DNA end fits TRBJ2-7 better. Germline V gene data show CDR1 as MNHEY and CDR2 as SVGAGI. This CDR3 is built from 15 residues. The CDR3 protein is CASIPRLAGKYEQYF. CDR3 bases: TGTGCCAGCATACCCAGGCTAGCGGGGAAATACGAGCAGTACTTC.

The chain recombines TRBV6-4 with TRBJ1-1; 10 bases are a match to TRBD1. J was trimmed by 5 bases and V by 6 bases; bases with no gene match: 6. The CDR3 is made up of 14 amino acids. Germline CDR1 reads MRHNA; CDR2 reads SNTAGT. DNA for the CDR3: TGTGCCAGCAGGGATACGGACAGGGGGACTGAAGCTTTCTTT. Residues: CASRDTDRGTEAFF.

This chain links TRBV5-1 with TRBJ2-7; 8 positions agree with TRBD2. This CDR3 has 18 residues. V lost 4 bases to trimming and J lost 3 bases; unmatched junction nucleotides: 18. Germline lookup yields CDR1 SGHRS and CDR2 YFSETQ. The CDR3 region is CASSGSNLSGRSGYEQYF. The DNA of the CDR3 is TGCGCCAGCAGCGGATCTAACCTCAGCGGGAGATCCGGCTACGAGCAGTACTTC.

The genes are TRBV27 and TRBJ2-1, with 14 bases matching TRBD2. This CDR3 comprises 14 residues. After removal of 5 bases from V and 15 bases from J, the junction contained 9 bases not matched to a gene. CDR1 and CDR2 (germline): MNHEY, SMNVEV (reference sequence). Written as DNA, the CDR3 is TGTGCCAGCAGTCAACGGACTAGCGGGGGGAGATGGTTCTTC. This gives the protein CASSQRTSGGRWFF.

This clone was detected only once. The V gene is TRBV6-5, the J gene TRBJ1-2; 10 bases line up with TRBD1. The V and J ends lost 4 bases and 7 bases, in that order; junction bases with no gene match: 6. The germline CDR1 and CDR2 sequences are MNHEY and SVGAGI. The CDR3 length is 14 residues. Here the CDR3 reads CASSSTGGLSGYTF. CDR3 nucleotide sequence: TGTGCCAGCAGTTCGACAGGGGGCCTTTCTGGCTACACCTTC.

The genes are TRBV6-5 and TRBJ2-3, with 8 bases fitting TRBD1. The germline V gene encodes CDR1 MNHEY and CDR2 SVGAGI. V trimming: 6 bases; J trimming: 5 bases; junction bases outside the gene matches: 7. The CDR3 runs to 14 residues. CDR3 DNA: TGTGCCAGCAGGGCGGACAGGGAGGTAGATACGCAGTATTTT. Its protein is CASRADREVDTQYF.

The chain uses TRBV7-2 and TRBJ2-3; 12 nucleotides agree with TRBD2. The germline gives CDR1 SGHTA, CDR2 FQGNSA. This CDR3 has 18 amino acids. Trimming removed 1 base from V and 0 bases from J; junction bases left unmatched: 5. In DNA form, the CDR3 reads TGTGCCAGCAGCTTAGACAGGACTAGCGGGACTAGCACAGATACGCAGTATTTT. Amino acids: CASSLDRTSGTSTDTQYF.

The chain links TRBV7-9 to TRBJ1-2; maybe TRBD1 (6 bases). V lost 7 bases to trimming and J lost 1 base, with 10 bases between them. The CDR3 consists of 13 residues. Germline V gives CDR1 SEHNR, CDR2 FQNEAQ (reference sequence). CDR3 residues: CASKGRGNYGYTF. CDR3 nucleotide sequence: TGTGCCAGCAAGGGCAGGGGTAACTATGGCTACACCTTC. The complete variable domain, with remaining parts taken from reference TRBV7-9 and TRBJ1-2, reads DTGVSQNPRHKITKRGQNVTFRCDPISEHNRLYWYRQTLGQGPEFLTYFQNEAQLEKSRLLSDRFSAERPKGSFSTLEIQRTEQGDSAMYLCASKGRGNYGYTFGSGTRLTVV.

The chain joins TRBV7-2 to TRBJ2-7; 8 bases match TRBD1. J was trimmed by 4 bases and V by 3 bases; bases with no gene match: 5. The germline CDR1 and CDR2 sequences are SGHTA and FQGNSA. The CDR3 has 14 residues. As DNA, the CDR3 is TGTGCCAGCAGCTTGGGCAGGGGGCGGTACGAGCAGTACTTC. Translation: CASSLGRGRYEQYF.

This chain links TRBV19 with TRBJ2-2; no definite D call. CDR1 LNHDA and CDR2 SQIVND come from the germline V gene (reference sequence). The CDR3 totals 13 residues. Trimming shortened V by 4 bases and J by 6 bases, and 9 bases separated the two germline ends. The CDR3 here is CASSTPVAGELFF. CDR3 bases: TGTGCCAGTAGTACACCGGTCGCCGGGGAGCTGTTTTTT.

The chain uses TRBV7-9 and TRBJ2-4; D is undetermined. Germline V gene data show CDR1 as SEHNR and CDR2 as FQNEAQ (reference sequence). V was clipped by 3 bases and J by 6 bases, with 6 bases between them. The CDR3 has 12 residues. CDR3 nucleotides: TGTGCCAGCAGCTTGTCAGGAAACATTCAGTACTTC. It codes for CASSLSGNIQYF. The whole variable domain, filled in from reference TRBV7-9 and TRBJ2-4, reads DTGVSQNPRHKITKRGQNVTFRCDPISEHNRLYWYRQTLGQGPEFLTYFQNEAQLEKSRLLSDRFSAERPKGSFSTLEIQRTEQGDSAMYLCASSLSGNIQYFGAGTRLSVL.

V is TRBV29-1 and J is TRBJ2-7; D might be TRBD1 (5 bases). Germline values: CDR1 SQVTM, CDR2 ANQGSEA. V was clipped by 3 bases and J by 2 bases, with 14 bases between them. The CDR3 has 14 residues. In DNA form, the CDR3 reads TGCAGCGTTGATATGGGGCGTGGGGCCTACGAGCAGTACTTC. It encodes CSVDMGRGAYEQYF.

This clone has just a few counts. This chain connects TRBV5-1 to TRBJ1-2, with D unclear. Germline CDR1 SGHRS, CDR2 YFSETQ. CDR3 size: 15 residues. V gave up 4 bases and J gave up 1 base, with 14 bases separating them. Here the CDR3 DNA reads TGCGCCAGCAGCCCGCGCCCCGAGGGTAACTATGGCTACACCTTC. Its translation is CASSPRPEGNYGYTF.